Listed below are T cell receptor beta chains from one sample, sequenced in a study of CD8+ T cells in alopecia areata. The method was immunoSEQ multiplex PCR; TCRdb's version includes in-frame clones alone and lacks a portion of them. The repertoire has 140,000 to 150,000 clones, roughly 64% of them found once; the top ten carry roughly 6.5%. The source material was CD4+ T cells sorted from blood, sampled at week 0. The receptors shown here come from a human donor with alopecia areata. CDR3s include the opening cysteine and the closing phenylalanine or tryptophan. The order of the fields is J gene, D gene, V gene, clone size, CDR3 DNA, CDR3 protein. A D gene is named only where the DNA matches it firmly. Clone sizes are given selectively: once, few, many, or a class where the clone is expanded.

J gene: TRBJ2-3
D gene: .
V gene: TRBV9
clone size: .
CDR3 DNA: TGTGCCAGCAGCGCAGGCGGACGGTATACGCAGTATTTT
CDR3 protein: CASSAGGRYTQYF

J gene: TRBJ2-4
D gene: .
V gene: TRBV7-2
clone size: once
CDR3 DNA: TGTGCCAGCAGCCCAATCGGGGACGCCTTTCAGTACTTC
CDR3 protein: CASSPIGDAFQYF

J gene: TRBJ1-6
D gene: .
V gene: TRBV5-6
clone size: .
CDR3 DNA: TGTGCCAGCAGCACCGAGGGCCTTGGTTCACCCCTCCACTTT
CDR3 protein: CASSTEGLGSPLHF

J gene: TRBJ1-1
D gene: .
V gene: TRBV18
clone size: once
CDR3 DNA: TGTGCCAGCCGCCTTGAGGTGACTGAAGCTTTCTTT
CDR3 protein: CASRLEVTEAFF

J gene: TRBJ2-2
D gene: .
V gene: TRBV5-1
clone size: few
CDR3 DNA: TGCGCCAGCAGCTCTACGATGATGGGGTCTTTCGCCGGGGAGCTGTTTTTT
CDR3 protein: CASSSTMMGSFAGELFF

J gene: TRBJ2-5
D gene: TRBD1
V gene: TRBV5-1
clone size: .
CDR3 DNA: TGCGCCAGCAGCTCCGGGACAGGGTTAGAGACCCAGTACTTC
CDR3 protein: CASSSGTGLETQYF

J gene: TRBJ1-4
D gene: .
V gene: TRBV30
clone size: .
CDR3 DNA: TGTGCCTCCACCACCTACGGGTCAACTAATGAAAAACTGTTTTTT
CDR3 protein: CASTTYGSTNEKLFF

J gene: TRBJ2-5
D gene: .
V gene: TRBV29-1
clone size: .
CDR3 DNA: TGCAGCGTTCACACAGTACTGCAAGAGACCCAGTACTTC
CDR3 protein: CSVHTVLQETQYF

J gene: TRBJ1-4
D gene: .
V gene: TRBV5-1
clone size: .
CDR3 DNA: TGCGCCAGCAGCTTGATCCAGGGAGGAGAAAAACTGTTTTTT
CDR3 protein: CASSLIQGGEKLFF

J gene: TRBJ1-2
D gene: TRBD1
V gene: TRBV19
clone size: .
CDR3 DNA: TGTGCCAGTAGTATTTGGTCAGGGGGACGACTGGATGGCTACACCTTC
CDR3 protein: CASSIWSGGRLDGYTF

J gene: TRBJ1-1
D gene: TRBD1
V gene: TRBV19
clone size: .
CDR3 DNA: TGTGCCAGTATGGGGACAGGGGGATCGGGTACTGAAGCTTTCTTT
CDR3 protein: CASMGTGGSGTEAFF

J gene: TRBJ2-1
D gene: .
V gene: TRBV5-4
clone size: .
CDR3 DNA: TGTGCCAGCAGCTTGGTGGCGGATGAGCAGTTCTTC
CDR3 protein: CASSLVADEQFF

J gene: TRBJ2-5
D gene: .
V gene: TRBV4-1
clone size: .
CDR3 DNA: TGCGCCAGCAGCCACGGCAAAGAGACCCAGTACTTC
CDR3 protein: CASSHGKETQYF

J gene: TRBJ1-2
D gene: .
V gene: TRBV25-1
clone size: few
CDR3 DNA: TGTGCCAGCAGTGAAGCCGGCTATGGCTACACCTTC
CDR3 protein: CASSEAGYGYTF

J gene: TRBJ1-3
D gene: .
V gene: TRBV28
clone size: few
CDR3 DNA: TGCGCCGCGGGGCGGAACACTATAAACACCATATATTTT
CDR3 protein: CAAGRNTINTIYF

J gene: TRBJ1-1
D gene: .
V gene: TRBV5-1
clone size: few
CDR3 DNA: TGCGCCAGCAGCTCCCCAATGAACACTGAAGCTTTCTTT
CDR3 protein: CASSSPMNTEAFF